This section outlines one T cell receptor beta chain sequence together with its context. The CDR3 sequence is 11 residues long. The V and J ends lost 6 bases and 8 bases respectively, with 13 bases between them. Germline CDR1 reads SQVTM; CDR2 reads ANQGSEA. These data originate in a study of control samples from healthy donors and cancer patients. The method was immunoSEQ multiplex PCR; TCRdb's version includes in-frame clones alone and lacks a portion of them. The sample includes some 73,000 clones, around 95% of them seen just once. The chain carries TRBV29-1 and TRBJ1-1; D is undetermined. The receptor was derived from a woman aged 40 to 50 in good health. The sequencing sample was made of blood. The CDR3 nucleotides are TGCAGCGTGCTCCTTTCGGTGGAAGCTTTCTTT. As protein: CSVLLSVEAFF. The whole variable domain, remainder taken from reference TRBV29-1 and TRBJ1-1, is SAVISQKPSRDICQRGTSLTIQCQVDSQVTMMFWYRQQPGQSLTLIATANQGSEATYESGFVIDKFPISRPNLTFSTLTVSNMSPEDSSIYLCSVLLSVEAFFGQGTRLTVV.